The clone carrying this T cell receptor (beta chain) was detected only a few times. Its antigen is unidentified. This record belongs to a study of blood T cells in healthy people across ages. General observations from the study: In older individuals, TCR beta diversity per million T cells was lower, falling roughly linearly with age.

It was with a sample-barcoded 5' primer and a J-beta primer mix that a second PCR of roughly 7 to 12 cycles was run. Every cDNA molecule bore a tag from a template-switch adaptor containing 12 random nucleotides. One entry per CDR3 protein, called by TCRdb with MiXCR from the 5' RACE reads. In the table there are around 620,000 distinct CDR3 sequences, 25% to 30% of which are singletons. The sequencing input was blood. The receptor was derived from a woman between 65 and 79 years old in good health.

In DNA, the CDR3 is TGTGCCAGTGCGGTCGAACAGTATAGCAATCAGCCCCAGCATTTT. It specifies CASAVEQYSNQPQHF. The gene calls are TRBV19 and TRBJ1-5, with D unresolved. The germline V and J ends were trimmed by 8 bases and 0 bases, with 14 bases remaining between them. Per the germline V gene, CDR1 is LNHDA and CDR2 is SQIVND (reference sequence). The CDR3 runs to 15 residues.